This T cell receptor beta chain was found in a study of monozygotic twins with inflammatory bowel disease. With the 5' RACE reads reprocessed, TCRdb shows one record per CDR3 protein and no DNA. The sample data list about 380,000 distinct CDR3 sequences. This CDR3 has 14 amino acids. The germline CDR1 and CDR2 sequences are SGHNT and YENEEA. The rearrangement links TRBV11-3 to TRBJ2-7; TCRdb returns TRBD2, unconfirmable since there is no DNA. The clonotype originates from a human donor with ulcerative colitis or Crohn's disease, or a healthy co-twin of an affected twin (not recorded which). The source material was blood. The CDR3 reads CASSPPGRDYEQYF.